Here is one T cell receptor (beta chain) with its context. This record comes from a study of T cell changes during pregnancy in multiple sclerosis. Germline V gene data show CDR1 as LGHNA and CDR2 as YSLEER. The CDR3 spans 16 residues. V lost 1 base and J lost 1, with 14 bases in between. Assay used: immunoSEQ multiplex PCR; TCRdb lists only in-frame clones, some missing. The sample has tens of thousands of clones, roughly 94% seen once. The source material was CD8+ T cells from peripheral blood mononuclear cells, sampled in the third trimester of pregnancy. The receptor comes from a female donor with multiple sclerosis, enrolled in a pregnancy study. The chain is built from TRBV4-3 and TRBJ2-7; the D is unclear. This CDR3 reads CASSQGLQARSYEQYF. The CDR3 coding sequence is TGCGCCAGCAGCCAAGGCTTACAAGCGAGGTCCTACGAGCAGTACTTC.